Listed below are T cell receptor beta chains from one sample, sequenced in a study of blood T cell repertoires in COVID-19. Produced via immunoSEQ multiplex PCR; TCRdb's table is partial and in-frame only. Among about 210,000 clones, around 86% were seen once, and the ten largest hold around 10%. Specimen: PBMCs or T cells enriched from blood (not recorded which). These receptors all stem from a woman in her fifties or sixties with acute COVID-19. CDR3s leave out the opening cysteine and the closing phenylalanine or tryptophan.

j_call v_call cdr3_aa
TRBJ1-6 TRBV9 ASSVGGVAGGSYNSPLH
TRBJ2-2 TRBV30 AWGRTLNTGELF
TRBJ2-5 TRBV6-2/TRBV6-3 ASSYGGGRRSQETQY
TRBJ2-3 TRBV4-3 ASSHSLGGTDTQY
TRBJ2-2 TRBV5-4 ASSPGDIVGELF
TRBJ1-3 TRBV5-5 ASSVTGSSGNTIY
TRBJ2-7 TRBV18 ASSLASGGAYEQY
TRBJ2-3 TRBV2 ASRRYGKDTQY
TRBJ2-5 TRBV7-2 ASSSQGAWETQY
TRBJ2-6 TRBV5-1 ASSTTGTGAPNPSGANVLT
TRBJ1-1 TRBV7-8 ASSLRDRVNTEAF
TRBJ1-1 TRBV4-1 ASSQGGRGNTEAF
TRBJ2-3 TRBV7-9 ASSSRTGGSDTQY
TRBJ2-2 TRBV5-5 ASSFRTNTGELF
TRBJ1-6 TRBV4-3 ASSQAGGGSPLH
TRBJ2-1 TRBV12-1 ASSFGRAYNEQF
TRBJ2-5 TRBV6-5 ASSYSSSSQETQY
TRBJ2-2 TRBV10-3 AIRLRAGELF
TRBJ2-2 TRBV19 ASSIQGARSGELF
TRBJ2-7 TRBV11-3 ASSPSVGTGTPYEQY
TRBJ2-7 TRBV11-3 ASSGRGYEQY
TRBJ1-1 TRBV7-3 ASSPGQNTEAF
TRBJ2-3 TRBV7-3 ASSPGLAGGDTQY
TRBJ2-7 TRBV10-2 ASETGLFSYEQY
TRBJ2-7 TRBV7-2 ASSADRAYEQY
TRBJ1-2 TRBV18 ASSPPGQFYGYT
TRBJ1-3 TRBV28 ASSDFSSGNTIY
TRBJ2-3 TRBV10-3 AISGLAGDTQY
TRBJ1-4 TRBV28 ASSLLLF
TRBJ1-6 TRBV7-2 ASSLGQVTNSPLH
TRBJ2-7 TRBV6-5 ASRAPGRAYEQY
TRBJ1-1 TRBV28 ASSFGRANTEAF
TRBJ1-2 TRBV19 ASTTRRNRAFDGYT
TRBJ1-6 TRBV10-3 AMGQAYNSPLH
TRBJ1-5 TRBV7-2 ASSFPVWRAGNQPQH
TRBJ1-5 TRBV6-5 ASRQGSNQPQH
TRBJ2-7 TRBV28 ASRQAGTGGYEQY
TRBJ2-2 TRBV5-5 ASSSPLGSGELF
TRBJ1-1 TRBV10-3 ATSGTRAF
TRBJ1-6 TRBV7-9 ASSPAGGLNSPLH
TRBJ1-2 TRBV18 ASSPASGDSYT
TRBJ1-4 TRBV7-6 ASSPGGWTGTLANEKLF
TRBJ1-6 TRBV28 ASSFITGQFLNSPLH